The 24 T cell receptor beta chains presented below share a single source sample, sequenced in a study of blood T cells in healthy people across ages (dated by TCRdb to 2015 to 2017). Receptors were amplified or captured by 5' RACE. The sample was run on an Illumina HiSeq 2500. A second about 7 to 12 cycle PCR used a sample-barcoded 5' primer and a J-beta primer mix. TCRdb reprocessed the public reads (quality trimming at Q25 with fastp, clone calling with MiXCR) and kept in-frame beta chains. Under each unique CDR3 protein, matching rows form one entry showing the most common genes and DNA. This sample gives roughly 900,000 distinct CDR3 sequences in total; around 48% of them show up just once. The ten largest clones capture roughly an eighth of the sample. The sequenced sample consisted of blood. Every receptor here comes from a man aged 25-40 years in good health.

This chain uses TRBV7-3 with TRBJ2-7; TRBD2 matches at 10 bases. Trimming cost V 5 bases and J 7 bases; bases outside gene matches: 11. In germline, CDR1 is SGHTA, CDR2 FQGTGA. The CDR3 totals 15 residues. CDR3 in DNA: TGTGCCAGCAGCCGGACTAGCGGTTCCTACAATGAGCAGTACTTC. Translation: CASSRTSGSYNEQYF.

Turning to this clonotype: At one end, the junction sequence differs from germline, possibly due to a read error. The V call is TRBV5-1, the J call TRBJ2-1, with 8 bases that match TRBD1. In germline, CDR1 is SGHRS, CDR2 YFSETQ. There are 13 residues in the CDR3. CDR3 sequence reads: CAGSFLGQGEQFF. The DNA for the CDR3 is TGCGCCGGCAGCTTTCTCGGACAGGGCGAGCAGTTCTTC. Full variable domain (rest looked up from reference TRBV5-1 and TRBJ2-1): KAGVTQTPRYLIKTRGQQVTLSCSPISGHRSVSWYQQTPGQGLQFLFEYFSETQRNKGNFPGRFSGRQFSNSRSEMNVSTLELGDSALYLCAGSFLGQGEQFFGPGTRLTVL.

This chain joins TRBV7-3 and TRBJ2-5; D is possibly TRBD2 (5 bases). Germline V lookup: CDR1 SGHTA, CDR2 FQGTGA. CDR3 size: 13 residues. V lost 5 bases to trimming and J lost 11 bases, with 18 bases between them. The DNA of the CDR3 is TGTGCCAGCAGCGCCCCCCCGGGGAATGAGCAGTACTTC. Protein: CASSAPPGNEQYF.

This chain connects TRBV20-1 to TRBJ2-1; 8 bases fit TRBD2. V shed 3 bases and J 8 bases; nucleotides not matched to a gene: 6. The CDR3 has 13 residues. Germline loops: CDR1 DFQATT, CDR2 SNEGSKA (reference sequence). CDR3 sequence: CSASGRVVDEQFF. In nucleotides, the CDR3 is TGCAGTGCTAGCGGGAGGGTCGTAGATGAGCAGTTCTTC.

Only a few counts were recorded for this clonotype. The V and J genes are TRBV29-1 and TRBJ2-7; D is uncertain. Germline-derived CDR1 and CDR2 are SQVTM and ANQGSEA. This CDR3 has 12 amino acids. V dropped 0 bases and J dropped 4 bases, with 7 bases sitting between them. For the CDR3, the DNA is TGCAGCGTTGAAGAGTGGGGATACGAGCAGTACTTC. It encodes CSVEEWGYEQYF.

V gene TRBV6-1 combines with J gene TRBJ1-2, with a tentative D call TRBD1 (6 bases). CDR3 length: 14 residues. Trimming shortened V by 1 base and J by 5 bases, and 11 bases separated the two germline ends. Germline loops: CDR1 MNHNS, CDR2 SASEGT. CDR3 region: CASSEGARGYGYTF. The CDR3 nucleotides are TGTGCCAGCAGTGAAGGAGCCAGGGGTTATGGCTACACCTTC.

The chain carries TRBV29-1 and TRBJ2-7; D perhaps matches TRBD2 (5 bases). Germline CDR1 SQVTM, CDR2 ANQGSEA. The CDR3 extends over 12 amino acids. V shed 4 bases and J shed 2 bases, with 9 bases lying between them. CDR3 sequence: CSVVYGTYEQYF. The CDR3 DNA follows: TGCAGCGTTGTATACGGGACCTACGAGCAGTACTTC.

The V call is TRBV10-3, the J call TRBJ2-1; 10 bases map to TRBD2. Germline V gene sequence: CDR1 ENHRY, CDR2 SYGVKD. The length of the CDR3 is 13 residues. Germline trimming cut 8 bases from V and 5 bases from J; bases unmatched to any gene: 3. CDR3 nucleotides: TGTGCCATCCTAGCGGGAGCCCACAATGAGCAGTTCTTC. It is translated as CAILAGAHNEQFF.

Points on this clonotype: Compared with germline, one end of the junction differs, possibly owing to a read error. V is TRBV5-1 and J is TRBJ2-1; 10 nucleotides match TRBD1. Germline values: CDR1 SGHRS, CDR2 YFSETQ. The CDR3 loop spans 16 amino acids. CDR3 in amino acids: CASSLSVGQGNNEQFF. In nucleotides, the CDR3 is TGTGCCAGCAGCCTTAGCGTGGGACAGGGGAATAATGAGCAGTTCTTC.

The chain recombines TRBV6-5 with TRBJ2-7; perhaps TRBD2 as D (5 bases). V was pared by 2 bases and J by 3 bases, with 23 bases between. The CDR3 is 18 residues long. Germline V CDR1 and CDR2: MNHEY, SVGAGI. This CDR3 reads CASSYGGFGLAGSYEQYF. CDR3 coding DNA: TGTGCCAGCAGTTACGGTGGCTTTGGACTGGCCGGAAGCTACGAGCAGTACTTC.

The rearrangement links TRBV12-3 or TRBV12-4 to TRBJ2-7; D remains unclear. The CDR3 consists of 14 residues. V was clipped by 6 bases and J by 2 bases, with 14 bases between them. CDR3 sequence: CASSKVQPPYEQYF. The CDR3 DNA follows: TGTGCCAGCAGCAAAGTACAGCCCCCCTACGAGCAGTACTTC.

The CDR3 DNA reads as TGTGCCTGGAGTGGGTGGGGGCAAGGGGAGCTGTTTTTT. It codes for CAWSGWGQGELFF. The chain carries TRBV30 and TRBJ2-2; D possibly corresponds to TRBD1 (6 bases). Germline V gives CDR1 GTSNPN, CDR2 SVGIG (reference sequence). The CDR3 runs to 13 residues. V lost 1 base and J lost 8, with 11 bases in between.

This clonotype was picked up a small number of times. The chain carries TRBV18 and TRBJ2-1, with D perhaps matching TRBD2 (5 bases). Germline V gives CDR1 KGHSH, CDR2 LQKENI. V lost 2 bases to trimming and J lost 8 bases, with 7 bases between them. The CDR3 extends over 12 amino acids. The CDR3 nucleotides read TGTGCCAGCTCACCAGCGGGCGATGAGCAGTTCTTC. Translating it yields CASSPAGDEQFF.

The chain uses TRBV6-2 or TRBV6-3 and TRBJ2-7; D perhaps matches TRBD1 (6 bases). Germline loops: CDR1 MNHEY, CDR2 SVGEGT. The CDR3 consists of 14 residues. V dropped 5 bases and J dropped 2 bases, with 13 bases sitting between them. In DNA, the CDR3 is TGTGCCAGCAGTCCTTACGGGACAACCTACGAGCAGTACTTC. Protein product: CASSPYGTTYEQYF.

CDR3 region: CASSLAGGEEQFF. In DNA, the CDR3 is TGTGCCAGCAGCTTAGCGGGAGGAGAGGAGCAGTTCTTC. The rearrangement uses TRBV7-9 and TRBJ2-1; possible D gene TRBD2, 6 bases. CDR3 length: 13 amino acids. The germline V gene encodes CDR1 SEHNR and CDR2 FQNEAQ (reference sequence). V lost 0 bases and J 10 bases, leaving 10 bases between the germline ends.

Regarding this clonotype: This clone may be a read error of a much larger clone one base away. The J gene is TRBJ2-1, the V gene TRBV4-3; D ambiguous. CDR3 size: 15 residues. Germline V gene sequence: CDR1 LGHNA, CDR2 YSLEER. Here the CDR3 reads CASSQTRYSYNKQFF. CDR3 coding DNA: TGCGCCAGCAGCCAGACCCGTTACTCCTACAATAAGCAGTTCTTC.

In this sample, this clonotype turned up a few times. V and J are TRBV6-1 and TRBJ2-3, with 11 bases identical to TRBD2. The germline gives CDR1 MNHNS, CDR2 SASEGT. CDR3 length: 16 residues. V lost 2 bases to trimming and J lost 4 bases; unmatched junction nucleotides: 5. DNA for the CDR3: TGTGCCAGCAGTGAACTAGCGGGGGGTCCGTCAGATACGCAGTATTTT. This translates into CASSELAGGPSDTQYF.

V gene TRBV28 combines with J gene TRBJ2-1, with D maybe TRBD1 (5 bases). Germline values: CDR1 MDHEN, CDR2 SYDVKM. V dropped 8 bases and J dropped 5 bases, with 13 bases sitting between them. The CDR3 totals 13 residues. CDR3 nucleotides: TGTGCCAGCTCGGAGACAGTGAACAATGAGCAGTTCTTC. The encoded protein is CASSETVNNEQFF.

The V gene is TRBV11-2, the J gene TRBJ2-4, with TRBD1 matching 9 bases. J gave up 7 bases and V 6 bases, and 10 bases lay outside the gene matches. Germline V CDR1 and CDR2: SGHAT, FQNNGV. The CDR3 covers 15 residues. CDR3 sequence (DNA): TGTGCCAGCAGTTCGACCGGGACAGGGCCGAACATTCAGTACTTC. Residues: CASSSTGTGPNIQYF.

The chain joins TRBV20-1 to TRBJ1-4; no clear D gene. The CDR3 loop spans 14 amino acids. V was shortened by 0 bases and J by 5 bases, with 10 bases between the two germline ends. Germline V gene lookup returns CDR1 DFQATT and CDR2 SNEGSKA (reference sequence). The CDR3 region has the DNA TGCAGTGCTAGAGACCCCGGGAGAAATGAAAAACTGTTTTTT. This translates into CSARDPGRNEKLFF.

The gene calls are TRBV6-2 or TRBV6-3 and TRBJ2-6, with a tentative D call TRBD2 (6 bases). The CDR3 is 17 amino acids. CDR1 is MNHEY, CDR2 SVGEGT, per germline. V dropped 2 bases and J dropped 1 base, with 12 bases sitting between them. CDR3 loop: CASSYTTLASGANVLTF. CDR3 DNA: TGTGCCAGCAGTTACACGACTCTAGCGTCTGGGGCCAACGTCCTGACTTTC.

CDR3 DNA sequence: TGTGCCAGCAGTGCGTGGGACGGTGGCACAGATACGCAGTATTTT. Protein product: CASSAWDGGTDTQYF. This chain links TRBV6-5 with TRBJ2-3, with D perhaps TRBD1 or TRBD2 (5 bases each). The germline V gene encodes CDR1 MNHEY and CDR2 SVGAGI. This CDR3 is 15 amino acids long. V lost 5 bases and J lost 1, with 13 bases in between.

The V gene is TRBV6-6, the J gene TRBJ2-1; 8 nucleotides agree with TRBD2. With V trimmed by 6 bases and J by 8 bases, 12 bases remained unmatched. There are 15 residues in the CDR3. The germline V gene encodes CDR1 MNHNY and CDR2 SVGAGI (reference sequence). DNA of the CDR3: TGTGCCAGCAGGCTGGGGATTAGCGGGGTAGATGAGCAGTTCTTC. It codes for CASRLGISGVDEQFF.

V gene TRBV27 combines with J gene TRBJ2-7, with D perhaps TRBD1 (6 bases). This CDR3 is built from 12 residues. The ends were cut back, 7 bases at V and 5 bases at J, with 12 bases in the middle. The germline CDR1 and CDR2 sequences are MNHEY and SMNVEV (reference sequence). The CDR3 region is CASTSGAHEQYF. CDR3 bases: TGTGCCAGCACTTCAGGGGCCCACGAGCAGTACTTC.